Each of the 11 T cell receptor beta chains below was sequenced from the same sample in a study of blood T cell repertoires in COVID-19. The data were produced by immunoSEQ multiplex PCR, yet TCRdb's version contains in-frame clones alone and is incomplete. The table includes roughly 230,000 clones, over 70% detected once. The sample comprised peripheral blood. These receptors all come from a man aged 35 to 55 with acute or convalescent COVID-19.

The rearrangement joins TRBV25-1 to TRBJ1-3; no reliable D call. The CDR3 sequence is 11 residues long. V was clipped by 6 bases and J by 4 bases, with 4 bases between them. Germline values: CDR1 MGHDK, CDR2 SYGVNS. The CDR3 nucleotides read TGTGCCAGCAGCCCGGGAAACACCATATATTTT. It yields the protein CASSPGNTIYF.

The chain couples TRBV19 to TRBJ2-7; TRBD1 matches 9 bases. The V segment lost 7 bases and the J segment 5 bases; nucleotides outside the gene matches: 9. Germline V gene lookup returns CDR1 LNHDA and CDR2 SQIVND (reference sequence). The length of the CDR3 is 14 residues. The CDR3: CASTLGTGSDEQYF. The CDR3 DNA follows: TGTGCCAGTACCCTAGGGACAGGGAGCGACGAGCAGTACTTC.

V and J are TRBV7-2 and TRBJ1-1; D is possibly TRBD1 (6 bases). Germline V gene sequence: CDR1 SGHTA, CDR2 FQGNSA. The CDR3 runs 15 residues. Trimming left V 5 bases short and J 8 bases short, with 21 bases between. The CDR3 region has the DNA TGTGCCAGCAGCGCCTTCGGGACACCCGAGCGGGAAGCTTTCTTT. As protein: CASSAFGTPEREAFF.

This clone turned up a few times. The chain recombines TRBV9 with TRBJ2-1; D is undetermined. The V gene lost 4 bases and the J gene lost 5 bases, with 4 bases spanning the gap. This CDR3 region has 11 residues. The germline CDR1 and CDR2 sequences are SGDLS and YYNGEE. The CDR3 loop reads CASSPHNEQFF. As DNA, the CDR3 is TGTGCCAGCAGCCCTCACAATGAGCAGTTCTTC.

The genes are TRBV5-1 and TRBJ1-2; TRBD1 matches 7 bases. The CDR3 contains 15 residues. CDR1 is SGHRS and CDR2 is YFSETQ in the germline V gene. Unmatched junction bases numbered 6, after V lost 4 bases and J lost 0 bases. The CDR3 DNA sequence: TGCGCCAGCAGCCCCGGGACAGACTCTAACTATGGCTACACCTTC. As protein: CASSPGTDSNYGYTF. The whole variable domain, remainder taken from reference TRBV5-1 and TRBJ1-2, is KAGVTQTPRYLIKTRGQQVTLSCSPISGHRSVSWYQQTPGQGLQFLFEYFSETQRNKGNFPGRFSGRQFSNSRSEMNVSTLELGDSALYLCASSPGTDSNYGYTFGSGTRLTVV.

The genes are TRBV18 and TRBJ1-5, with D hard to call. In germline, CDR1 is KGHSH, CDR2 LQKENI. The CDR3 covers 15 residues. V was cut by 3 bases and J by 6 bases, with 15 bases left in between. Here the CDR3 reads CASSPRASGGQPQHF. The CDR3, as DNA: TGTGCCAGCTCACCGCGGGCCTCGGGAGGTCAGCCCCAGCATTTT.

This sequence joins TRBV6-5 and TRBJ2-1, with D possibly being TRBD2 (7 bases). Between the trimmed V and J ends, which lost 6 bases and 8 bases, there was a span of 17 bases. The CDR3 is 14 amino acids. Germline V lookup: CDR1 MNHEY, CDR2 SVGAGI. The CDR3 DNA reads as TGTGCCAGCAGCCTCCTTCAGGGGAGGGATGAGCAGTTCTTC. As protein: CASSLLQGRDEQFF.

This chain links TRBV6-2 or TRBV6-3 with TRBJ2-5; 8 bases are shared with TRBD2. CDR1 and CDR2 from the germline V gene are MNHEY and SVGEGT. The CDR3 covers 17 residues. V dropped 0 bases and J dropped 5; count of bases not matched to a gene: 11. CDR3 protein: CASSYSRYSGGEETQYF. The CDR3 DNA reads as TGTGCCAGCAGTTACTCGAGATATTCGGGAGGGGAGGAGACCCAGTACTTC.

This clone appeared a few times. The chain is built from TRBV5-1 and TRBJ2-2; the D is unclear. Germline CDR1 is SGHRS and CDR2 is YFSETQ. The CDR3 has 14 residues. Trimming pared 0 bases from V and 7 bases from J, leaving 10 bases between. The chain's CDR3 is CASSLANSGGELFF. The CDR3 nucleotides are TGCGCCAGCAGCTTGGCCAACTCAGGCGGGGAGCTGTTTTTT.

The V gene is TRBV7-3, the J gene TRBJ2-2, with 8 bases matching TRBD2. Losses at the gene ends were 1 base for V and 1 base for J; bases not matched to a gene: 2. The CDR3 extends over 16 amino acids. CDR1 SGHTA and CDR2 FQGTGA come from the germline V gene. This CDR3 is CASSLMAGGNTGELFF. CDR3 DNA: TGTGCCAGCAGCTTAATGGCGGGAGGGAACACCGGGGAGCTGTTTTTT.

The V gene is TRBV7-2, the J gene TRBJ2-7; tentative D call: TRBD1 (6 bases). Per the germline V gene, CDR1 is SGHTA and CDR2 is FQGNSA. The V gene lost 7 bases and the J gene lost 7 bases, with 20 bases spanning the gap. The CDR3 extends over 14 amino acids. The CDR3 region is CASTIQQGVGEQYF. CDR3 nucleotide sequence: TGTGCCAGCACCATCCAACAGGGTGTGGGAGAGCAGTACTTC.